These 30 T cell receptor beta chains were sequenced from one sample in a study of shared clonotypes between healthy human individuals. Assay: immunoSEQ multiplex PCR; the TCRdb copy retains only in-frame clones and omits some. This table has about 1 million clones, 65% to 80% appearing once. The sample comprised memory CD4+ T cells sorted from blood. Subset defined: CD45RA-negative fraction. The receptors stem from a man between 18 and 29 years old in good health.

As regards this clone: Other DNA sequences in the same sample also yield this CDR3. The rearrangement joins TRBV6-1 to TRBJ1-5; D remains ambiguous. There are 14 residues in the CDR3. Trimming removed 5 bases at V and 0 bases at J, with 8 bases between. Looked up from germline, CDR1 is MNHNS and CDR2 is SASEGT. This CDR3 is CASSRSYSNQPQHF. CDR3 sequence (DNA): TGTGCCAGCAGTCGTAGTTATAGCAATCAGCCCCAGCATTTT.

As to this clone: The sample has other DNA sequences that encode this CDR3 too. The CDR3 coding sequence is TGTGCCAGCAGCTTAAGGGTCACTGAAGCTTTCTTT. Translating gives CASSLRVTEAFF. This chain links TRBV7-2 with TRBJ1-1, with D unresolved. The CDR3 length is 12 residues. Trimming shortened V by 2 bases and J by 4 bases, and 5 bases separated the two germline ends. CDR1 and CDR2 (germline): SGHTA, FQGNSA.

The gene calls are TRBV19 and TRBJ1-5, with 9 positions matching TRBD1. This CDR3 contains 14 residues. The junction had 4 bases not matched to a gene; V was cut back by 5 bases and J by 5 bases. Germline V gene lookup returns CDR1 LNHDA and CDR2 SQIVND (reference sequence). The CDR3 bases are TGTGCCAGTAGTTGGGGACAGGGTGATCAGCCCCAGCATTTT. It translates to CASSWGQGDQPQHF.

The genes are TRBV28 and TRBJ1-6; no reliable D call. V lost 5 bases and J lost 2, with 10 bases in between. CDR3 length: 15 residues. Germline loops: CDR1 MDHEN, CDR2 SYDVKM. CDR3 sequence: CASSPDVTYNSPLHF. CDR3 in DNA: TGTGCCAGCAGTCCCGATGTGACCTATAATTCACCCCTCCACTTT.

This chain uses TRBV18 with TRBJ1-5; no firm D call. Trimming left V 0 bases short and J 9 bases short, with 9 bases between. This CDR3 spans 13 amino acids. Per the germline V gene, CDR1 is KGHSH and CDR2 is LQKENI. CDR3 in DNA: TGTGCCAGCTCACCACCGAAACAACGGCCCCAGCATTTT. Protein sequence: CASSPPKQRPQHF. Supplemented by reference TRBV18 and TRBJ1-5, the full variable domain reads NAGVMQNPRHLVRRRGQEARLRCSPMKGHSHVYWYRQLPEEGLKFMVYLQKENIIDESGMPKERFSAEFPKEGPSILRIQQVVRGDSAAYFCASSPPKQRPQHFGDGTRLSIL.

This rearrangement joins TRBV5-1 to TRBJ1-1; D might be TRBD1 (5 bases). The germline gives CDR1 SGHRS, CDR2 YFSETQ. The CDR3 is 15 amino acids. V was cut by 2 bases and J by 1 base, with 12 bases left in between. The CDR3 nucleotides are TGCGCCAGCAGCTTCTTAGGGGACGCGAACACTGAAGCTTTCTTT. Its protein product is CASSFLGDANTEAFF. The entire variable domain, with the rest obtained from reference TRBV5-1 and TRBJ1-1, is as follows: KAGVTQTPRYLIKTRGQQVTLSCSPISGHRSVSWYQQTPGQGLQFLFEYFSETQRNKGNFPGRFSGRQFSNSRSEMNVSTLELGDSALYLCASSFLGDANTEAFFGQGTRLTVV.

The chain links TRBV28 to TRBJ2-7; D ambiguous. Trimming took 5 bases from V and 4 from J, leaving 15 bases between them. The CDR3 covers 14 residues. Germline lookup yields CDR1 MDHEN and CDR2 SYDVKM. The CDR3 is CASSGPASKYEQYF. The CDR3 nucleotides are TGTGCCAGCAGTGGGCCTGCTAGTAAGTACGAGCAGTACTTC.

The chain uses TRBV5-1 and TRBJ2-1; 8 bases line up with TRBD2. CDR1 SGHRS and CDR2 YFSETQ come from the germline V gene. J was trimmed by 9 bases and V by 4 bases; bases with no gene match: 15. This CDR3 is 16 amino acids long. CDR3 DNA sequence: TGCGCCAGCAGCCCCCTGTGGGCGGGAGGTGAGAGTGAGCAGTTCTTC. Its protein is CASSPLWAGGESEQFF.

Points on this clone: A much larger clonotype is one base distant, so this may be a read error. Distinct nucleotide sequences in the sample also encode this CDR3. The chain joins TRBV11-2 to TRBJ2-7; the D gene is possibly TRBD2 (6 bases). Germline V CDR1 and CDR2: SGHAT, FQNNGV. V was shortened by 3 bases and J by 4 bases, with 7 bases between the two germline ends. The CDR3 runs 12 residues. In nucleotides, the CDR3 is TGTGCCAGCAGCTTGGAGGGGTACGAGCAGTACTTC. Its translation: CASSLEGYEQYF.

This chain links TRBV4-2 with TRBJ1-4, with TRBD1 as a possible D gene (5 bases). V lost 1 base, J lost 4 bases, and 10 bases lay in between. Germline CDR1 and CDR2: LGHNA and YNFKEQ. CDR3 length equals 15 residues. The CDR3 nucleotides are TGTGCCAGCAGCCAAGGTGGGGCAAATAATGAAAAACTGTTTTTT. Translation: CASSQGGANNEKLFF.

The J gene is TRBJ1-1, the V gene TRBV5-8; 8 bases line up with TRBD1. Losses at the gene ends were 4 bases for V and 6 bases for J; bases not matched to a gene: 11. The CDR3 runs 15 residues. Germline CDR1 is SGHTS and CDR2 is YDEGEE. CDR3 bases: TGTGCCAGCAGCCATCAAAGGACAGGGTACCCTGAAGCTTTCTTT. It yields the protein CASSHQRTGYPEAFF.

This clone was seen many times. This rearrangement joins TRBV4-3 to TRBJ2-3, with 7 bases lining up with TRBD2. V dropped 0 bases and J dropped 1; count of bases not matched to a gene: 4. The CDR3 extends over 16 amino acids. The germline CDR1 and CDR2 sequences are LGHNA and YSLEER. In DNA form, the CDR3 reads TGCGCCAGCAGCCAAGAAACGACTAGCCGCACAGATACGCAGTATTTT. This sequence encodes CASSQETTSRTDTQYF.

A single count supports this clone. This chain uses TRBV5-4 with TRBJ1-2; D gene unclear. The germline V gene encodes CDR1 SGHNT and CDR2 YYREEE (reference sequence). Trimming pared 0 bases from V and 8 bases from J, leaving 11 bases between. The CDR3 covers 13 residues. The CDR3 region is CASSLDGVGGYTF. Written as DNA, the CDR3 is TGTGCCAGCAGCTTGGATGGGGTTGGAGGCTACACCTTC.

V gene TRBV4-1 combines with J gene TRBJ1-5, with D maybe TRBD1 (5 bases). V was pared by 9 bases and J by 0 bases, with 15 bases between. The CDR3 is made up of 15 amino acids. Germline CDR1 reads MGHRA; CDR2 reads YSYEKL. In DNA form, the CDR3 reads TGCGCCAGAATCCAGGGTTTAGATAGCAATCAGCCCCAGCATTTT. It specifies CARIQGLDSNQPQHF.

The rearrangement uses TRBV10-1 and TRBJ1-3; D unclear. Trimming took 3 bases from V and 0 from J, leaving 6 bases between them. This CDR3 region has 14 residues. CDR1 WNHNN and CDR2 SYGVQD come from the germline V gene (reference sequence). Written as DNA, the CDR3 is TGCGCCAGCAGTGAAGAGAGCTCTGGAAACACCATATATTTT. Protein sequence: CASSEESSGNTIYF.

This clone was observed once. The chain couples TRBV18 to TRBJ1-1; D is undetermined. From germline, CDR1 is KGHSH and CDR2 LQKENI. CDR3 length equals 14 residues. V lost 2 bases to trimming and J lost 5 bases, with 12 bases between them. The CDR3 loop is CASSPSGFDTEAFF. Written as DNA, the CDR3 is TGTGCCAGCTCACCATCGGGGTTTGATACTGAAGCTTTCTTT.

V and J are TRBV11-2 and TRBJ2-7, with D possibly being TRBD1 or TRBD2 (5 bases each). Germline V gene data show CDR1 as SGHAT and CDR2 as FQNNGV. The CDR3 has 12 residues. V lost 8 bases and J lost 0, with 8 bases in between. For the CDR3, the DNA is TGTGCCAGCGGGACGTTCTCCTACGAGCAGTACTTC. Protein sequence: CASGTFSYEQYF. The full variable domain, in which reference TRBV11-2 and TRBJ2-7 provide the parts outside the CDR3, is EAGVAQSPRYKIIEKRQSVAFWCNPISGHATLYWYQQILGQGPKLLIQFQNNGVVDDSQLPKDRFSAERLKGVDSTLKIQPAKLEDSAVYLCASGTFSYEQYFGPGTRLTVT.

The chain carries TRBV5-1 and TRBJ2-7; D gene ambiguous. The CDR3 length is 13 residues. The germline V gene has CDR1 SGHRS and CDR2 YFSETQ. V was clipped by 2 bases and J by 5 bases, with 11 bases between them. The DNA for the CDR3 is TGCGCCAGCAGCTTCGGCCAAGGGAACGAGCAGTACTTC. Its protein is CASSFGQGNEQYF.

Notes on this clone: It is unclear where the CDR3 begins or ends on the DNA, so no DNA is shown, and the CDR3 is as TCRdb lists it. The chain employs TRBV1 and TRBJ1-1; whether TRBD1, the table's D call, matches the DNA was not checked. TRBV1 is shown as a pseudogene. The CDR3 adds up to 18 amino acids, both ends counted. CDR3 loop: CTSSQDPGIRARDTEAFF.

V and J are TRBV2 and TRBJ2-1; D unresolved. The CDR3 has 12 amino acids. With 4 bases removed from V and 9 bases from J, the gap between germline ends came to 10 bases. Germline V lookup: CDR1 SNHLY, CDR2 FYNNEI. The CDR3 DNA sequence: TGTGCCAGCAGTGCTGCCTGGGCTGAGCAGTTCTTC. It encodes CASSAAWAEQFF.

This clone was recorded once. The chain couples TRBV7-2 to TRBJ1-6; D unclear. The CDR3 loop spans 14 amino acids. The germline V gene encodes CDR1 SGHTA and CDR2 FQGNSA. V was trimmed by 2 bases and J by 8 bases, leaving 10 bases between them. CDR3 coding DNA: TGTGCCAGCAGCTTACGGGCGACCGATTCACCCCTCCACTTT. This gives the protein CASSLRATDSPLHF.

The V gene is TRBV5-8, the J gene TRBJ2-7; 8 bases align to TRBD1. This CDR3 comprises 15 residues. The trim removed 1 base at V and 6 bases at J, leaving 9 bases unmatched. Germline assignment: CDR1 SGHTS and CDR2 YDEGEE. CDR3 bases: TGTGCCAGCAGCTTGTATGGTGACAGGGGACGCGAGCAGTACTTC. Amino acid sequence: CASSLYGDRGREQYF.

This clone has a single count. V usage is TRBV28 and J usage is TRBJ2-1; 9 bases map to TRBD2. Trimming removed 2 bases from V and 9 bases from J; junction bases left unmatched: 5. This CDR3 spans 14 amino acids. CDR1 MDHEN and CDR2 SYDVKM come from the germline V gene. This CDR3 is CASSLRRGGGEQFF. CDR3 nucleotide sequence: TGTGCCAGCAGTTTAAGGCGGGGGGGAGGTGAGCAGTTCTTC.

The V and J genes are TRBV7-2 and TRBJ2-1, with TRBD2 matching 13 bases. CDR1 is SGHTA and CDR2 is FQGNSA in the germline V gene. Germline trimming cut 5 bases from V and 3 bases from J; bases unmatched to any gene: 1. The CDR3 consists of 15 residues. The CDR3 loop reads CASSGTSGNYNEQFF. In nucleotides, the CDR3 is TGTGCCAGCAGCGGGACTAGCGGGAACTACAATGAGCAGTTCTTC.

The chain is built from TRBV5-8 and TRBJ2-3, with D tentatively TRBD2 (5 bases). There are 15 residues in the CDR3. Germline CDR1 reads SGHTS; CDR2 reads YDEGEE. V was trimmed by 4 bases and J by 6 bases, leaving 18 bases between them. The CDR3 loop reads CASSGGFGDMDTQYF. The CDR3 coding sequence is TGTGCCAGCAGCGGAGGATTTGGGGATATGGATACGCAGTATTTT.

The chain joins TRBV27 to TRBJ2-7; D is undetermined. V was clipped by 2 bases and J by 6 bases, with 11 bases between them. Germline CDR1 and CDR2: MNHEY and SMNVEV (reference sequence). This CDR3 spans 13 amino acids. This CDR3 reads CASSLLGLGEQYF. The CDR3 DNA reads as TGTGCCAGCAGTTTACTAGGGTTGGGCGAGCAGTACTTC.

The V gene is TRBV2, the J gene TRBJ1-5, with TRBD1 as a possible D gene (5 bases). In germline, CDR1 is SNHLY, CDR2 FYNNEI. This CDR3 is 13 amino acids long. Trimming shortened V by 6 bases and J by 4 bases, and 10 bases separated the two germline ends. The CDR3 DNA reads as TGTGCCAGCAGCGGGACCATAAATCAGCCCCAGCATTTT. It encodes CASSGTINQPQHF.

The chain has TRBV12-5 and TRBJ2-5, with 7 bases that match TRBD1. This CDR3 comprises 13 residues. Trimming at V came to 3 bases and at J to 5 bases, leaving 3 bases not matched to a gene. The V gene's germline CDR1 is LGHNT and CDR2 FRNRAP. CDR3 coding DNA: TGTGCTAGTGGTTTTACAGGGGTGGAGACCCAGTACTTC. Translating gives CASGFTGVETQYF.

The chain combines TRBV7-9 with TRBJ2-1; no clear D. CDR3 length: 13 amino acids. The V and J ends lost 8 bases and 5 bases respectively, with 13 bases between them. The V gene's germline CDR1 is SEHNR and CDR2 FQNEAQ (reference sequence). The CDR3 DNA reads as TGTGCCAGCGCGCCCCGCCTTAACAATGAGCAGTTCTTC. Encoded protein: CASAPRLNNEQFF.

V usage is TRBV9 and J usage is TRBJ2-1; no firm D call. Trimming pared 0 bases from V and 0 bases from J, leaving 7 bases between. Germline lookup yields CDR1 SGDLS and CDR2 YYNGEE. The CDR3 is 15 amino acids. CDR3 residues: CASSVESYSYNEQFF. The CDR3 DNA reads TGTGCCAGCAGCGTAGAGTCTTACTCCTACAATGAGCAGTTCTTC.